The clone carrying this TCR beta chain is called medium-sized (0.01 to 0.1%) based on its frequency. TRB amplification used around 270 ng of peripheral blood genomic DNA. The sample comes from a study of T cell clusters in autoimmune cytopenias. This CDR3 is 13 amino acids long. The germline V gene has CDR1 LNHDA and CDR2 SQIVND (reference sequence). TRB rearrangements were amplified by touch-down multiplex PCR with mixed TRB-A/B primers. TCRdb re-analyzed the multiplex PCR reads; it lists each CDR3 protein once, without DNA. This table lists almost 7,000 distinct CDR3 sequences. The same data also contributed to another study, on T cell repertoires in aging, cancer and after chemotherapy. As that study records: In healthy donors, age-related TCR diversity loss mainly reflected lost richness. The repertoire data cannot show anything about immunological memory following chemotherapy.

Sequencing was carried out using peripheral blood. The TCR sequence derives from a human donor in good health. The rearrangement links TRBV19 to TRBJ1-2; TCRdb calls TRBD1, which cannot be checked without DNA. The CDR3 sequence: CASRFAGVYGYTF.